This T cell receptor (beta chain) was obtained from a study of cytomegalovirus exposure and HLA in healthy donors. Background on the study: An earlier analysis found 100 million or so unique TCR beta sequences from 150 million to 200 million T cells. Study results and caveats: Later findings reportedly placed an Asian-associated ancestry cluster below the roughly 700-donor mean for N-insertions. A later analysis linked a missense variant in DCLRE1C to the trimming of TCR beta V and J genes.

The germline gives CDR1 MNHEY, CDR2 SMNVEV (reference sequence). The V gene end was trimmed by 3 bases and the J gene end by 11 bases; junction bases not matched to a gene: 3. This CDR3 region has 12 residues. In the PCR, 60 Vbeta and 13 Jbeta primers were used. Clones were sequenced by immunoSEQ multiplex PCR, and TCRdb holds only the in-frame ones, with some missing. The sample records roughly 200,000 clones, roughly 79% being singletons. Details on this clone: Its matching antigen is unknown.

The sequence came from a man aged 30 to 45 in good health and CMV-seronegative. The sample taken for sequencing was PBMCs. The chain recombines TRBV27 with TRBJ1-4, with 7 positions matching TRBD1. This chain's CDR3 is CASSFWGQKLFF. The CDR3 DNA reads TGTGCCAGCAGTTTTTGGGGACAGAAACTGTTTTTT.